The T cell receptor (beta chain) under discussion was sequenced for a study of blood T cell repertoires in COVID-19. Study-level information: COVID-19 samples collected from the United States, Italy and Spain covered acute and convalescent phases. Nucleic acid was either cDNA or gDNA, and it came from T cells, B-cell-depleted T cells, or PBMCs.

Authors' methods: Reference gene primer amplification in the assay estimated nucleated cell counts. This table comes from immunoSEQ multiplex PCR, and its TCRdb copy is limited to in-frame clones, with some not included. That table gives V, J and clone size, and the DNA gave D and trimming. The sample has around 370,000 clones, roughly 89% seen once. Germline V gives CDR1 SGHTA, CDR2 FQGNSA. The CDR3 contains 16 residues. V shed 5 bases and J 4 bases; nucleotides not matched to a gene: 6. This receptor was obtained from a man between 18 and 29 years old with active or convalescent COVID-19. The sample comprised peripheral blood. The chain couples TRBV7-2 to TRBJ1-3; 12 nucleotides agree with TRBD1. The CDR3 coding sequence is TGTGCCAGCAGCCCGCCCGGGACAGGGGGCGGAAACACCATATATTTT. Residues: CASSPPGTGGGNTIYF.